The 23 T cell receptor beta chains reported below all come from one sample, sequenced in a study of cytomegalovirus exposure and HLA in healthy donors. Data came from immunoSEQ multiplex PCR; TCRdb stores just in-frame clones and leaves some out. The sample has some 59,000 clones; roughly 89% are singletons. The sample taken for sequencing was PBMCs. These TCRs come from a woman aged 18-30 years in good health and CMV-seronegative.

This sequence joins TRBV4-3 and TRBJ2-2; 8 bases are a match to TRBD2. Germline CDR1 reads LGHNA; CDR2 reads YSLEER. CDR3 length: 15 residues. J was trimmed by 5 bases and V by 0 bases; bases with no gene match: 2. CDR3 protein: CASSQELAATGELFF. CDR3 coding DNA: TGCGCCAGCAGCCAAGAACTAGCGGCGACCGGGGAGCTGTTTTTT.

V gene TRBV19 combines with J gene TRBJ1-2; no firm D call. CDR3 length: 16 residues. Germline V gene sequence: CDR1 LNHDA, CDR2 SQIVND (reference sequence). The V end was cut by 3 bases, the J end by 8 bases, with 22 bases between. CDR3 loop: CASSMEIIGGRVGYTF. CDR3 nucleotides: TGTGCCAGTAGTATGGAAATTATCGGAGGGCGAGTCGGCTACACCTTC.

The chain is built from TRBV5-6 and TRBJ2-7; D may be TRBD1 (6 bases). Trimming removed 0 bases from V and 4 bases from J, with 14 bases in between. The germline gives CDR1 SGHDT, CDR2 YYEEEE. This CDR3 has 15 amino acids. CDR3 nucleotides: TGTGCCAGCAGCTTGGGGGGGCGGATATCATACGAGCAGTACTTC. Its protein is CASSLGGRISYEQYF.

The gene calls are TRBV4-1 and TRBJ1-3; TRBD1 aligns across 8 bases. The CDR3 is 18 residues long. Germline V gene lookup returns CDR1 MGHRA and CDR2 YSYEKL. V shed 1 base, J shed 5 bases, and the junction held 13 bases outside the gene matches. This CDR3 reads CASSQGRSSGQERNTIYF. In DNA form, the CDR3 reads TGCGCCAGCAGCCAAGGCCGCTCCTCGGGACAGGAAAGAAACACCATATATTTT.

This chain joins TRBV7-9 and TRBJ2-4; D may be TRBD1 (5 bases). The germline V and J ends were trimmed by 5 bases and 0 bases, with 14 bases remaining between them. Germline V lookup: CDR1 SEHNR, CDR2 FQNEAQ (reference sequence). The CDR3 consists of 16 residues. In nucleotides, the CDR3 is TGTGCCAGCAGCACCGGACATACTCTAGCCAAAAACATTCAGTACTTC. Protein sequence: CASSTGHTLAKNIQYF. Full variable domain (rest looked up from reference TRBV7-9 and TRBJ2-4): DTGVSQNPRHKITKRGQNVTFRCDPISEHNRLYWYRQTLGQGPEFLTYFQNEAQLEKSRLLSDRFSAERPKGSFSTLEIQRTEQGDSAMYLCASSTGHTLAKNIQYFGAGTRLSVL.

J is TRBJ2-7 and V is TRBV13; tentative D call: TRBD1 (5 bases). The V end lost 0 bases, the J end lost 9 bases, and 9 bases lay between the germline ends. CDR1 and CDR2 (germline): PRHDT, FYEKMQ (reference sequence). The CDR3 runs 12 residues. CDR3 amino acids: CASSLGRAWQYF. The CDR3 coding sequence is TGTGCCAGCAGCTTAGGCAGGGCCTGGCAGTACTTC.

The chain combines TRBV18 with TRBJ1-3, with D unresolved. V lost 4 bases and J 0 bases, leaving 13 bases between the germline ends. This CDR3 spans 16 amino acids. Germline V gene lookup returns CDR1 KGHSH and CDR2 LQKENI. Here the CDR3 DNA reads TGTGCCAGCTCACAACCGAGTGTCGGCTCTGGAAACACCATATATTTT. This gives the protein CASSQPSVGSGNTIYF.

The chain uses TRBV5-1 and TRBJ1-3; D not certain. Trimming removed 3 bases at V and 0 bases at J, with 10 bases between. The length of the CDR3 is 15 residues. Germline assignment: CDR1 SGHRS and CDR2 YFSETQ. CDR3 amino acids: CASSSGSVSGNTIYF. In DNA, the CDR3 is TGCGCCAGCAGCTCCGGGTCTGTCTCTGGAAACACCATATATTTT.

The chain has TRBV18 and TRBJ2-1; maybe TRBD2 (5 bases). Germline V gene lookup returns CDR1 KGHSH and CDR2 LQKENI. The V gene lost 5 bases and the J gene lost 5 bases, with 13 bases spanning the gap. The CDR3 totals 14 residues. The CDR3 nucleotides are TGTGCCAGCTCAGCGAGCGGAGCCAACAATGAGCAGTTCTTC. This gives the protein CASSASGANNEQFF.

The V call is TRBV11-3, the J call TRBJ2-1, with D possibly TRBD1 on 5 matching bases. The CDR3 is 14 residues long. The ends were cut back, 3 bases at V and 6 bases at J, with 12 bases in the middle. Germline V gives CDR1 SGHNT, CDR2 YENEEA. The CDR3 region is CASSLGPTGNEQFF. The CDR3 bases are TGTGCCAGCAGCTTGGGGCCAACAGGCAATGAGCAGTTCTTC.

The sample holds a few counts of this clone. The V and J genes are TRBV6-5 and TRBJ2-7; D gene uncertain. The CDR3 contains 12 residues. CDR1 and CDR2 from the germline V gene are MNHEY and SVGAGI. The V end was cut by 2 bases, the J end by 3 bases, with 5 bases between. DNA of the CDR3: TGTGCCAGCAGTTACAATAACTACGAGCAGTACTTC. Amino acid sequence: CASSYNNYEQYF.

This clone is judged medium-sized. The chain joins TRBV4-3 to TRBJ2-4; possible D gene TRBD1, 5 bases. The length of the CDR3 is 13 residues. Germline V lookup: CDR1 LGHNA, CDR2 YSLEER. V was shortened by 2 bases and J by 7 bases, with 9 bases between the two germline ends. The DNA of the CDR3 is TGCGCCAGCAGCCAAATTTCAGGGAACATTCAGTACTTC. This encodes CASSQISGNIQYF.

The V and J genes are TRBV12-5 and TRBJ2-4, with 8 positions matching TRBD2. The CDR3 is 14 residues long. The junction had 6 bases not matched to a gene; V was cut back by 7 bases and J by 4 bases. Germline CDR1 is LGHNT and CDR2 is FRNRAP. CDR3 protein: CASVPRGGKNIQYF. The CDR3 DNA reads TGTGCTAGTGTTCCCCGGGGGGGAAAAAACATTCAGTACTTC.

Here the CDR3 reads CASSQLGTGQGYTF. DNA of the CDR3: TGTGCCAGCAGCCAACTCGGGACAGGGCAGGGCTACACCTTC. The V and J genes are TRBV5-4 and TRBJ1-2, with TRBD1 identical over 9 bases. The CDR3 runs 14 residues. The germline V gene has CDR1 SGHNT and CDR2 YYREEE (reference sequence). Unmatched junction bases numbered 9, after V lost 4 bases and J lost 8 bases.

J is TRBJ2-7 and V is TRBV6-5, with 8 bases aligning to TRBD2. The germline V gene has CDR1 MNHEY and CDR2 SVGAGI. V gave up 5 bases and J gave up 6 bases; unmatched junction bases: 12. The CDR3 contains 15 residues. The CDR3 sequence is CASSKPGLEVGEQYF. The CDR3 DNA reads TGTGCCAGCAGTAAACCGGGACTAGAGGTTGGCGAGCAGTACTTC.

The CDR3 region is CASSLGTAPGELFF. The DNA for the CDR3 is TGCGCCAGCAGCTTGGGGACAGCCCCCGGGGAGCTGTTTTTT. The chain joins TRBV5-1 to TRBJ2-2; the D gene is possibly TRBD1 (6 bases). This CDR3 spans 14 amino acids. V lost 0 bases to trimming and J lost 6 bases, with 9 bases between them. From germline, CDR1 is SGHRS and CDR2 YFSETQ.

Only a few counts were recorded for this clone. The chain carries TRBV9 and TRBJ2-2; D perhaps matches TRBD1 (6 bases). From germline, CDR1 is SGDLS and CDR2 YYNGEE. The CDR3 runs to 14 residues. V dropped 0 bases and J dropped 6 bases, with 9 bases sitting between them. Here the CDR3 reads CASSVGGQAGELFF. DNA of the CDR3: TGTGCCAGCAGCGTAGGGGGGCAAGCCGGGGAGCTGTTTTTT.

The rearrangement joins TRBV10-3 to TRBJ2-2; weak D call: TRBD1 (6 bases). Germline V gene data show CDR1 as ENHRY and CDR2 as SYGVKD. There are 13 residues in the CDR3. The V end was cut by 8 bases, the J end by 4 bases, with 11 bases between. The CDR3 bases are TGTGCCATCGGACAACAGGGCACCGGGGAGCTGTTTTTT. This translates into CAIGQQGTGELFF.

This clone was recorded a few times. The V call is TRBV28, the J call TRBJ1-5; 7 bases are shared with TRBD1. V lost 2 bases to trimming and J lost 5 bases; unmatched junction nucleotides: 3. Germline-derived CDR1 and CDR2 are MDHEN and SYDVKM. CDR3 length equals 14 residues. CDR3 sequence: CASSLRDSYQPQHF. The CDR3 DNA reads TGTGCCAGCAGTTTACGGGACAGCTATCAGCCCCAGCATTTT.

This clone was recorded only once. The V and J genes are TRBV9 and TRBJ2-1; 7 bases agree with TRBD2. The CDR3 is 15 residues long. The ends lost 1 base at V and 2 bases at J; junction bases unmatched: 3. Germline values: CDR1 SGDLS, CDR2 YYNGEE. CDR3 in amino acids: CASSVREAAYNEQFF. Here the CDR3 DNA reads TGTGCCAGCAGCGTACGGGAGGCTGCCTACAATGAGCAGTTCTTC.

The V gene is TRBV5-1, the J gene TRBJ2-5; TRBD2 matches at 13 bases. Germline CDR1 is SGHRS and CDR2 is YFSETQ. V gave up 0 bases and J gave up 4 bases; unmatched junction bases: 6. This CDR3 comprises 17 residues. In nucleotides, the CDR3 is TGCGCCAGCAGCTTGGGTACTAGCGGGAGGGCCGGAGAGACCCAGTACTTC. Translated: CASSLGTSGRAGETQYF.

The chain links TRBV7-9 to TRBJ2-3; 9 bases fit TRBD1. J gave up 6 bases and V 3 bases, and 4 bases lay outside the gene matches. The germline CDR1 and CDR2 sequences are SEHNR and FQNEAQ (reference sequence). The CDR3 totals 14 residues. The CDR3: CASSFGQGIDTQYF. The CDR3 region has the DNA TGTGCCAGCAGCTTTGGACAGGGGATCGATACGCAGTATTTT.

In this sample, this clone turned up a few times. This CDR3 is CASSERGSQFF. DNA for the CDR3: TGTGCCAGCAGTGAAAGGGGGAGTCAGTTCTTC. The chain combines TRBV6-1 with TRBJ2-1, with a tentative D call TRBD1 (6 bases). The CDR3 has 11 amino acids. Trimming pared 2 bases from V and 13 bases from J, leaving 9 bases between. CDR1 and CDR2 (germline): MNHNS, SASEGT.